This T cell receptor beta chain was captured in a study of blood T cell repertoires in COVID-19. Study-wide context: Italy, Spain and the United States were the sources of the convalescent and acute COVID-19 samples.

Per the germline V gene, CDR1 is SNHLY and CDR2 is FYNNEI. Between the trimmed V and J ends, which lost 3 bases and 8 bases, there was a span of 16 bases. The length of the CDR3 is 15 residues. Method: immunoSEQ multiplex PCR; TCRdb's copy keeps in-frame clones and lacks some. The table has about 230,000 clones, 85% to 90% seen once. The source material was PBMCs or T cells enriched from blood (not recorded which). This TCR was sampled from a woman in her twenties or thirties with acute COVID-19. The chain has TRBV2 and TRBJ1-4; no clear D gene. This CDR3 is CASSDPPEGVEKLFF. The CDR3 region has the DNA TGTGCCAGCAGTGACCCCCCGGAGGGAGTAGAAAAACTGTTTTTT. Filled out from reference TRBV2 and TRBJ1-4, the complete variable domain reads EPEVTQTPSHQVTQMGQEVILRCVPISNHLYFYWYRQILGQKVEFLVSFYNNEISEKSEIFDDQFSVERPDGSNFTLKIRSTKLEDSAMYFCASSDPPEGVEKLFFGSGTQLSVL.